This T cell receptor beta chain appears in the sequencing data of a study of beta chain features in type 1 diabetes. Study background: Similarity in age, gender and cell yields was seen between patients and healthy donors. Findings and caveats of the study: All four CD4+ subsets from Type 1 diabetes patients carried moderately but significantly shorter TCRB CDR3s. Fewer junction insertions and more nucleotide deletions appeared in type 1 diabetes patients.

Sequencing targeted expressed TCRB transcripts, as all isolated RNA had been reverse transcribed. Sequencing used immunoSEQ multiplex PCR; TCRdb keeps in-frame clones, though not all of them. The sample consists of about 710,000 clones, over 11% of them appearing once. The V gene lost 3 bases and the J gene lost 2 bases, with 6 bases spanning the gap. The CDR3 consists of 13 residues. Germline assignment: CDR1 PRHDT and CDR2 FYEKMQ (reference sequence). Remarks on this clone: The antigen is undetermined.

Naive, central memory, regulatory and stem cell-like memory cells within the CD4+ compartment were sorted using CD45RO/CCR7/CD25/CD127/CD95/CD27. Without exception, sorted populations had purity beyond 95%. This TCR came from a young man with type 1 diabetes. The material sequenced was naive CD4+ T cells from blood. The chain uses TRBV13 and TRBJ2-3; D not resolved. The CDR3 nucleotides are TGTGCCAGCAGCTTGAGATTCACAGATACGCAGTATTTT. Translated, it gives CASSLRFTDTQYF.